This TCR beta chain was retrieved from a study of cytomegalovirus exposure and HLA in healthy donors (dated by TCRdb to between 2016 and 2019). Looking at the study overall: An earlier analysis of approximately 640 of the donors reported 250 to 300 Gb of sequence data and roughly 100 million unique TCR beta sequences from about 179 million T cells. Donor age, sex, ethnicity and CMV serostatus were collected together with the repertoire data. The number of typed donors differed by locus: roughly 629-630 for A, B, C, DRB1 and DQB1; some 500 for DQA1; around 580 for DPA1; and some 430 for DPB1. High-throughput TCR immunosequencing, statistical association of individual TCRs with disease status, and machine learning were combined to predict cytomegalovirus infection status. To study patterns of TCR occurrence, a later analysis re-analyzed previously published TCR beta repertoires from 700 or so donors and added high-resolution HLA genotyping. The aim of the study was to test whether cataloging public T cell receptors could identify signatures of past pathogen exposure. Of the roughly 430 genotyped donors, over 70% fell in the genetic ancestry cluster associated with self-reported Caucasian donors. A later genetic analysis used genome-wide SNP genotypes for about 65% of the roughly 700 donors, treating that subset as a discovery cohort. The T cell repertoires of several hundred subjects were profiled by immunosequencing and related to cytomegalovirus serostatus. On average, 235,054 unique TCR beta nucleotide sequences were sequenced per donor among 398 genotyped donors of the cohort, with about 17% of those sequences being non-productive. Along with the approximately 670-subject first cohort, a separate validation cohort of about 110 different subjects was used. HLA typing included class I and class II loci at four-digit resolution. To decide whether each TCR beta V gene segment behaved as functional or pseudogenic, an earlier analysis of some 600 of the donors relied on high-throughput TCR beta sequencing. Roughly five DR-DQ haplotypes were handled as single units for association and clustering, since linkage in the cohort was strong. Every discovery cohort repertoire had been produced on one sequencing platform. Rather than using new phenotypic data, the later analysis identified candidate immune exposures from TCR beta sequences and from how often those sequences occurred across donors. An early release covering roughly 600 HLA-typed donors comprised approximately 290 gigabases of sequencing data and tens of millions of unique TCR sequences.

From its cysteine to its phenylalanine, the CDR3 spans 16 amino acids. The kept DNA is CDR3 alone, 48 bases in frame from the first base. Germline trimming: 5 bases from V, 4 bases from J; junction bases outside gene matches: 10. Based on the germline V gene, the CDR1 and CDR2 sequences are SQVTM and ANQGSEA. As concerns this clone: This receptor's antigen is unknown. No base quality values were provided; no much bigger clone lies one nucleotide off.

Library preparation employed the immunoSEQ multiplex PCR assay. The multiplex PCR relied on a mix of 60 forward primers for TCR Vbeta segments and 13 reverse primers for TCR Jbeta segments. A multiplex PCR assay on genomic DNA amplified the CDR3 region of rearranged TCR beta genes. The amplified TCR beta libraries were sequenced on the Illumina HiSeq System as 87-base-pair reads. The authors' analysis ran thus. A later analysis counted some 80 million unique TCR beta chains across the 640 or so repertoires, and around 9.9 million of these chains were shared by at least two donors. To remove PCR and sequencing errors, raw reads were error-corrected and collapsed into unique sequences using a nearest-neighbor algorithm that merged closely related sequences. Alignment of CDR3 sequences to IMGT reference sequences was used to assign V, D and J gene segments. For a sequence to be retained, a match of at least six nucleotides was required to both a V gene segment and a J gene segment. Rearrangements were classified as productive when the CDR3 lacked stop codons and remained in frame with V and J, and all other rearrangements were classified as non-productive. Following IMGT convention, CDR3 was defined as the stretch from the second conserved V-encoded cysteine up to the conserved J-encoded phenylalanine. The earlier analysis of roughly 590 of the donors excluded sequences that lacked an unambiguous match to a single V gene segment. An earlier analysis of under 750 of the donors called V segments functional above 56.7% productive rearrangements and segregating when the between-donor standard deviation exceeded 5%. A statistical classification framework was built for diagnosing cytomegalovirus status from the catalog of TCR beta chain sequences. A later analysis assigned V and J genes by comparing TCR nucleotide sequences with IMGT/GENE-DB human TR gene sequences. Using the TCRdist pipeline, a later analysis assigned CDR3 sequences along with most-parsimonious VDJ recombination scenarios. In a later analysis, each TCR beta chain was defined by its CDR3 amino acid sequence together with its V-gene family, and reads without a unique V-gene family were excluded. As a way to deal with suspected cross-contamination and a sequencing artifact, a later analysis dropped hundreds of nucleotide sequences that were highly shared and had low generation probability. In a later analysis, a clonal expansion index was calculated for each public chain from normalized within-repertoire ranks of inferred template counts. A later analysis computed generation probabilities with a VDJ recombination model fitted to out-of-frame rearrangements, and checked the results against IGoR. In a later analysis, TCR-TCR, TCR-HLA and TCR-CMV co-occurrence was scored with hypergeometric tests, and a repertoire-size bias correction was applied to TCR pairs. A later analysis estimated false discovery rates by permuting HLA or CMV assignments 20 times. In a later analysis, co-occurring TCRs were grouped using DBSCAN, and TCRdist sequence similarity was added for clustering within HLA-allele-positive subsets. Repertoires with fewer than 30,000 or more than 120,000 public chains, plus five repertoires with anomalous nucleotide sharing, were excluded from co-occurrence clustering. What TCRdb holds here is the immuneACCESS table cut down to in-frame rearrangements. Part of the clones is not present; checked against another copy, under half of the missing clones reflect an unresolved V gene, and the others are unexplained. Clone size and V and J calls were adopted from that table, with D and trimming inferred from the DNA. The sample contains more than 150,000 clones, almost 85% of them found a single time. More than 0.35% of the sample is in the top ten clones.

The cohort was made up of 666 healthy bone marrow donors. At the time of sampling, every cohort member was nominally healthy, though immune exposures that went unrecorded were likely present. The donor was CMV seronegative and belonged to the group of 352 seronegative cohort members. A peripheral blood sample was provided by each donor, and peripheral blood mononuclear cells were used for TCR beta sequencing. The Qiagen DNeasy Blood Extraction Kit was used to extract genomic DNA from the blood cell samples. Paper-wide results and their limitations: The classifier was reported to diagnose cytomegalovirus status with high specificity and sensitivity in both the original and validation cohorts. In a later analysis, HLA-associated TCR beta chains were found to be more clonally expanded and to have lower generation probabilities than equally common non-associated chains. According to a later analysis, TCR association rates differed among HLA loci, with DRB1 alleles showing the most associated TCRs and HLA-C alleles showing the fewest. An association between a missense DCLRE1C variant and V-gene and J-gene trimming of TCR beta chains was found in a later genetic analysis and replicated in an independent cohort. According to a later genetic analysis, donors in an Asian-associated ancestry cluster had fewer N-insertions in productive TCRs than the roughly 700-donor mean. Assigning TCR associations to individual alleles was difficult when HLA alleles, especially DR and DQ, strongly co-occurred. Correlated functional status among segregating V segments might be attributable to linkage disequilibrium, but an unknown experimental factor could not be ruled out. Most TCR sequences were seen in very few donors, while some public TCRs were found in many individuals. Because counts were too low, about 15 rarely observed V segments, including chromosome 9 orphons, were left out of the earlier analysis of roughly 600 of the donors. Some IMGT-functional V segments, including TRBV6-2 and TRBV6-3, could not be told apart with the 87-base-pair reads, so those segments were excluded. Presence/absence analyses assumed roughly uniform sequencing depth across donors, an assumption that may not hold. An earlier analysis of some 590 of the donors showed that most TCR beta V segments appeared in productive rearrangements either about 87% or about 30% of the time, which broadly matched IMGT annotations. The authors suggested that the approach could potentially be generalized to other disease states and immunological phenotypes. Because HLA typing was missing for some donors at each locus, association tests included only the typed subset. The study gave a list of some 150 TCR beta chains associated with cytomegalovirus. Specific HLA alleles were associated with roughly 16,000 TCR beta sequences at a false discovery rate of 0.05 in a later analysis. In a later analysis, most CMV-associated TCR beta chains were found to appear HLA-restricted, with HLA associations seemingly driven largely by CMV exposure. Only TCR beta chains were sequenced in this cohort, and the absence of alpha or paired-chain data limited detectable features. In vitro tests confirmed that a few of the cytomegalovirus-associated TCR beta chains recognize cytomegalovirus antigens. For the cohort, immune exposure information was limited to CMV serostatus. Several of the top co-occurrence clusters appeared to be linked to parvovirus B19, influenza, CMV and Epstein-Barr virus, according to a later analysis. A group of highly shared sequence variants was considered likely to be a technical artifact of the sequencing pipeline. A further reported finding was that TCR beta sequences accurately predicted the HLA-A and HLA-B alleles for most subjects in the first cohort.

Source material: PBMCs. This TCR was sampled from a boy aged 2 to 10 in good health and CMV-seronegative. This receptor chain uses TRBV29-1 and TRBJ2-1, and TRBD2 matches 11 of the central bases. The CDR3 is CSVRPGLAGDYNEQFF. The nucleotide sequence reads TGCAGCGTTCGACCCGGACTAGCGGGCGATTACAATGAGCAGTTCTTC.